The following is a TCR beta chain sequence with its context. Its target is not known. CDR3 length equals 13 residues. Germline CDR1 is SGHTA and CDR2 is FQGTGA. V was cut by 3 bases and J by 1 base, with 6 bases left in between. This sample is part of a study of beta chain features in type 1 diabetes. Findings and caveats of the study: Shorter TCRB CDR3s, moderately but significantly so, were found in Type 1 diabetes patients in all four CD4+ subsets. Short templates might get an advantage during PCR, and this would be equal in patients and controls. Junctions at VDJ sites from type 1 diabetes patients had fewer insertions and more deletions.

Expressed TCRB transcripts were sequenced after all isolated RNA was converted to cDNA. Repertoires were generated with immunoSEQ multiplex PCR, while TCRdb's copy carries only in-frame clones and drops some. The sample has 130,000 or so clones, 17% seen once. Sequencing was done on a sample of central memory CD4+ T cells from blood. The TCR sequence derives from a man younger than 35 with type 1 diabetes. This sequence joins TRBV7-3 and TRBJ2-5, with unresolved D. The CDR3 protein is CASSFSLQETQYF. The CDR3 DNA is TGTGCCAGCAGCTTCTCACTCCAAGAGACCCAGTACTTC.